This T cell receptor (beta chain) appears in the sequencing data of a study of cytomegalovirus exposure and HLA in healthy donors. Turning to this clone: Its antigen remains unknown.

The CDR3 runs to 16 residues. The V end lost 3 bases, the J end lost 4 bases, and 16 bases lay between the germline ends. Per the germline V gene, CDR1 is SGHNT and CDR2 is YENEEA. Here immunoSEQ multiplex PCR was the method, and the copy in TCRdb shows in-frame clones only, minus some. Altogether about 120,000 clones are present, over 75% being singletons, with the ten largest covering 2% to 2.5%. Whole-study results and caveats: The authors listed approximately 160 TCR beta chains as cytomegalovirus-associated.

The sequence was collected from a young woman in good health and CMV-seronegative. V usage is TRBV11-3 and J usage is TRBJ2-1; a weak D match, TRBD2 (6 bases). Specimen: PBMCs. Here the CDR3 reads CASSFDSGVAYNEQFF. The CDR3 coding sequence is TGTGCCAGCAGCTTTGACTCGGGGGTCGCTTACAATGAGCAGTTCTTC.